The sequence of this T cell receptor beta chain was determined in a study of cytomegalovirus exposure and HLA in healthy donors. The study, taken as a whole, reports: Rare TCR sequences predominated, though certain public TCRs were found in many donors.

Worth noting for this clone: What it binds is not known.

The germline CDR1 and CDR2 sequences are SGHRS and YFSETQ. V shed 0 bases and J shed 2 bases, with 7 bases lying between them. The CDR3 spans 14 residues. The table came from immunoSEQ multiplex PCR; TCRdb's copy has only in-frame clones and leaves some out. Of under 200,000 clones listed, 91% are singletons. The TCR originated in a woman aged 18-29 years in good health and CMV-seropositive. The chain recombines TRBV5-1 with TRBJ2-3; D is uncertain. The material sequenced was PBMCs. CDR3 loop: CASSLGDTTDTQYF. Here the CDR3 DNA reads TGCGCCAGCAGCTTGGGAGACACCACAGATACGCAGTATTTT.